This T cell receptor (beta chain) was captured by sequencing in a study of cytomegalovirus exposure and HLA in healthy donors. The assay was immunoSEQ multiplex PCR, and TCRdb's table has in-frame clones only and misses some. In the table there are over 120,000 clones, around 90% of which are singletons. The donors were part of the validation cohort, which consisted of under 150 subjects and was separate from the first cohort of 666 subjects. A word on this clone: As yet, its antigen is unknown.

Points from the study as a whole: In the 120 validation repertoires, under 95% of cluster scores exceeded 0, per a later analysis. Most observed TCR sequences were rare, whereas some public TCRs were detected in many donors.

The CDR3 consists of 15 residues. Germline V CDR1 and CDR2: SGHRS, YFSETQ. V was trimmed by 3 bases and J by 6 bases, leaving 17 bases between them. The source is a man aged 18 to 30 in good health and CMV-seropositive. The sequencing sample was made of PBMCs. This chain links TRBV5-1 with TRBJ2-3; a possible D gene is TRBD1 (5 bases). The CDR3: CASSSWTFARDTQYF. For the CDR3, the DNA is TGCGCCAGCAGCTCCTGGACATTCGCGAGGGATACGCAGTATTTT.